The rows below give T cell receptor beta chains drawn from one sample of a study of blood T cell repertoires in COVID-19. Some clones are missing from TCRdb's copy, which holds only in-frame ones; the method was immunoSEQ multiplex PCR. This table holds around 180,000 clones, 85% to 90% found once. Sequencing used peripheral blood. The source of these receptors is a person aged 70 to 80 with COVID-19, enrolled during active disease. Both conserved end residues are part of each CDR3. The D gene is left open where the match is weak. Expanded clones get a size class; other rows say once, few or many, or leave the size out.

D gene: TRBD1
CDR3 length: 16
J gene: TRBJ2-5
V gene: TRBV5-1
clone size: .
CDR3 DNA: TGCGCCAGCAGCTTCCGAGAGACAGGGTTCCAAGAGACCCAGTACTTC
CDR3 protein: CASSFRETGFQETQYF

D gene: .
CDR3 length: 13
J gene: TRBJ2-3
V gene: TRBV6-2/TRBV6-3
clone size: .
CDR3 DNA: TGTGCCAGCAGTTACGGGGAGGCAGATACGCAGTATTTT
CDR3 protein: CASSYGEADTQYF

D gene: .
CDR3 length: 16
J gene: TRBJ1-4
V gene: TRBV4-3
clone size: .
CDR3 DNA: TGCGCCAGCAGCCGCCTCCCAGGCGTTGGTGAGGAAAAACTGTTTTTT
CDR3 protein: CASSRLPGVGEEKLFF

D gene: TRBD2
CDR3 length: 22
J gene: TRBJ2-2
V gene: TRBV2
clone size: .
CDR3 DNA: TGTGCCAGCATACAGGGACACTGGGGGACTAGCGGGGGAAACGCGAACACCGGGGAGCTGTTTTTT
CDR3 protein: CASIQGHWGTSGGNANTGELFF

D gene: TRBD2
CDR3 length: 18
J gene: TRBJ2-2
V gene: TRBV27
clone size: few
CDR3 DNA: TGTGCCAGCAGTTATTCCCTTACGACTAGCTGGTACACCGGGGAGCTGTTTTTT
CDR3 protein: CASSYSLTTSWYTGELFF

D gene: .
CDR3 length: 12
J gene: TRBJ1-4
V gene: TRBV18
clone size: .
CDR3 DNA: TGTGCCAGCTCAGCCCAGGGAGAAAAACTGTTTTTT
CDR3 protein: CASSAQGEKLFF

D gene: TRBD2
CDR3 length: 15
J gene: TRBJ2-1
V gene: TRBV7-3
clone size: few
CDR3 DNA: TGTGCCAGCAGCTTACTGTGGACTAGCGGAAATGAGCAGTTCTTC
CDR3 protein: CASSLLWTSGNEQFF

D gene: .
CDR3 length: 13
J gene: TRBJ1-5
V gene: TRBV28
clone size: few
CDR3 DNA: TGTGCCAGCAGACCCGGACAGCTTCAGCCCCAGCATTTT
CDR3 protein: CASRPGQLQPQHF

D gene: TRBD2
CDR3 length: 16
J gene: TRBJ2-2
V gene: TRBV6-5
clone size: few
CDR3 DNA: TGTGCCAGCAGTTCCATCGGGACTAGTAACACCGGGGAGCTGTTTTTT
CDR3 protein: CASSSIGTSNTGELFF

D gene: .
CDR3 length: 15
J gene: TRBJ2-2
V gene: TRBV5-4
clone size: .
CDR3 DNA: TGTGCCAGCAGCTTGGATTTAGGGGACACCGGGGAGCTGTTTTTT
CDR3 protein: CASSLDLGDTGELFF

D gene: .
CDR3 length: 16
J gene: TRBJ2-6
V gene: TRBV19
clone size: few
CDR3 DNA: TGTGCCAGTAGTATCGGGATCCGCTCTGGGGCCAACGTCCTGACTTTC
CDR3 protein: CASSIGIRSGANVLTF

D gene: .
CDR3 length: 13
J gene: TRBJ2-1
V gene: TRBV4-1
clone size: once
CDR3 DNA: TGCGCCAGCAGCCTAGCGGTGCACAATGAGCAGTTCTTC
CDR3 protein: CASSLAVHNEQFF

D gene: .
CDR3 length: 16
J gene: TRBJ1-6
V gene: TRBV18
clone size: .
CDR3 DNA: TGTGCCAGCTCACCGGTGGGTCAGGGGTTGGATTCACCCCTCCACTTT
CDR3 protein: CASSPVGQGLDSPLHF

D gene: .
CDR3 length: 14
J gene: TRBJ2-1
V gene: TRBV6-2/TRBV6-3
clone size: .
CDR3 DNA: TGTGCCAGCAGCCTCCATCTGAAGGGGAATGAGCAGTTCTTC
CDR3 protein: CASSLHLKGNEQFF

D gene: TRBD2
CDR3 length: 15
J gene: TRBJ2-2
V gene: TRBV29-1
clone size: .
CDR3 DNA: TGCAGCGTGAAAACTAGCGGGAGATCTCCCGGGGAGCTGTTTTTT
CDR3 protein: CSVKTSGRSPGELFF

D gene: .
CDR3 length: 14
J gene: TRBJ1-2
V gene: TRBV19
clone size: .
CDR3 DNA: TGTGCCAGTAGTATAGAGAGGCAGAGGCATGGCTACACCTTC
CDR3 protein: CASSIERQRHGYTF

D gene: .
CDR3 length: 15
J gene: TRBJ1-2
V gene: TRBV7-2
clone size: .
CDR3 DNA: TGTGCCAGCAGCTTAGACCGCAGGGCCCTCTATGGCTACACCTTC
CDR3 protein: CASSLDRRALYGYTF

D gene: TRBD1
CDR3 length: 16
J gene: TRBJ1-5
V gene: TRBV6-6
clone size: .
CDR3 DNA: TGTGCCAGCAGTACAGGGGGAATTTATAGCAATCAGCCCCAGCATTTT
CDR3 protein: CASSTGGIYSNQPQHF

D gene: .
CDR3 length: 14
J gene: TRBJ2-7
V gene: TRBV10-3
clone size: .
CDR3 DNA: TGTGCCATCAGTGCGACTACAGGGTCCTACGAGCAGTACTTC
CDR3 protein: CAISATTGSYEQYF

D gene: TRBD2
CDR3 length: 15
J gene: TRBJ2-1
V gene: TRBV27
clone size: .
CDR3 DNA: TGTGCCAGCAGTCGGACTAGCGGGGGGGTTAATGAGCAGTTCTTC
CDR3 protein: CASSRTSGGVNEQFF

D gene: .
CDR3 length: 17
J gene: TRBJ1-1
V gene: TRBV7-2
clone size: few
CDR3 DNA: TGTGCCAGCAGCTTAGGGCACTCCGACAGCAAGAACACTGAAGCTTTCTTT
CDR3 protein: CASSLGHSDSKNTEAFF

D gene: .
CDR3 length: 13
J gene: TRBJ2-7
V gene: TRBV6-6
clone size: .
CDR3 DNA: TGTGCCAGTACAGGGCCCAACTCCTACGAGCAGTACTTC
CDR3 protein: CASTGPNSYEQYF

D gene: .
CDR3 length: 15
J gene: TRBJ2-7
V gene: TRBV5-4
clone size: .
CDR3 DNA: TGTGCCAGCAGTTCGGGTGGCAGGAGGTCCTACGAGCAGTACTTC
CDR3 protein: CASSSGGRRSYEQYF

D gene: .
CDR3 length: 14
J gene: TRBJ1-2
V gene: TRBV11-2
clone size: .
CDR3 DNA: TGTGCCAGCAGCTCTGCAGGGGTTAACTATGGCTACACCTTC
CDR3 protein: CASSSAGVNYGYTF

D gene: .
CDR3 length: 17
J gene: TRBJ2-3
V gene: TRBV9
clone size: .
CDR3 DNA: TGTGCCAGCAGCCTGCTAGGTACGGCCCTTTTCCCAGATACGCAGTATTTT
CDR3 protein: CASSLLGTALFPDTQYF

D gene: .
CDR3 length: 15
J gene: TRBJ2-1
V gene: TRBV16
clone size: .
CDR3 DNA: TGTGCCAGCAGCCCATATCGAACAGGCCAGAGAGAGCAGTTCTTC
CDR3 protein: CASSPYRTGQREQFF

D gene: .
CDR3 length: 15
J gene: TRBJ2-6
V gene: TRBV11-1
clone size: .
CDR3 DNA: TGTGCCAGCGCGAGGCTTCGTGCTGGGGCCAACGTCCTGACTTTC
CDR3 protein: CASARLRAGANVLTF

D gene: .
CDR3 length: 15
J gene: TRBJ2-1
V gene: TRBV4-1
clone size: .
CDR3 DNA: TGCGCCAGCAGCCAAGGACTTTCTAGGCACAATGAGCAGTTCTTC
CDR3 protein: CASSQGLSRHNEQFF

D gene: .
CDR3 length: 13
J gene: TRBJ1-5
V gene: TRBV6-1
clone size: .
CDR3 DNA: TGTGCCAGCAGTGAACGGGGCAATCAGCCCCAGCATTTT
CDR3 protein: CASSERGNQPQHF

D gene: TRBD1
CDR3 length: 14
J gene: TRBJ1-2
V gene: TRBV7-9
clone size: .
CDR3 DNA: TGTGCCAGCAGCTTAGATGGGACAGGGGACGGCTACACCTTC
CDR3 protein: CASSLDGTGDGYTF

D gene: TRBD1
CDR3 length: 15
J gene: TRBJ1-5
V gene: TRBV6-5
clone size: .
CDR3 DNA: TGTGCCAGCAGGATCACAGGGGATAGCAATCAGCCCCAGCATTTT
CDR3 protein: CASRITGDSNQPQHF

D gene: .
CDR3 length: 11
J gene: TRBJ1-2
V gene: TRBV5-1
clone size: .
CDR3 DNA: TGCGCCAGCAGCGCGGAGGTCGGCTACACCTTC
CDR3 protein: CASSAEVGYTF

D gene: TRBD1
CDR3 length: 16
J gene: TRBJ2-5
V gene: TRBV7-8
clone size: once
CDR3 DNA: TGTGCCAGCAGCTTATCCCTCAGACAGGGTGTAAAGACCCAGTACTTC
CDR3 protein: CASSLSLRQGVKTQYF